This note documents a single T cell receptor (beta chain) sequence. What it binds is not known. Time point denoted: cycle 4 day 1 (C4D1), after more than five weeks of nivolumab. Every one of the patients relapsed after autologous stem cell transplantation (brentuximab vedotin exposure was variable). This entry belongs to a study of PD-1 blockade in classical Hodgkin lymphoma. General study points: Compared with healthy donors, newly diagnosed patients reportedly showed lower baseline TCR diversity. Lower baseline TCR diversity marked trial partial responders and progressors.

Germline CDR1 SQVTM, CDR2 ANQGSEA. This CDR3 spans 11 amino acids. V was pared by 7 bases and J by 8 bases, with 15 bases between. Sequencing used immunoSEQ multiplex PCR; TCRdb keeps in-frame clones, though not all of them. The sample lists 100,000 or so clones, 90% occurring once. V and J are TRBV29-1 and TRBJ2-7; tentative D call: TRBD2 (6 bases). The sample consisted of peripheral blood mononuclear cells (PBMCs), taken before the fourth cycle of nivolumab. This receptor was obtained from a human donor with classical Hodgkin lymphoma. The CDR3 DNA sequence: TGCAGCGGTGATTGGGACTCGCAGCAGTACTTC. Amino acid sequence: CSGDWDSQQYF.